Below, 18 T cell receptor beta chains from the same sample are listed, as sequenced in a study of radiotherapy plus CTLA-4 blockade in lung cancer. Repertoires were generated with immunoSEQ multiplex PCR, while TCRdb's copy carries only in-frame clones and drops some. The sample has about 110,000 clones, about 85% seen once. Sequences were derived from peripheral blood, sampled from a patient treated with radiotherapy plus ipilimumab. These receptor sequences come from a human donor with non-small cell lung cancer that progressed on radiotherapy plus ipilimumab. Some clones in this sample may be carry-over from other donors' samples.

The CDR3 reads CASRQDTPYEQYF. The CDR3 region has the DNA TGTGCCAGCAGACAGGACACCCCTTACGAGCAGTACTTC. V usage is TRBV6-5 and J usage is TRBJ2-7; D perhaps matches TRBD1 (5 bases). Looked up from germline, CDR1 is MNHEY and CDR2 is SVGAGI. The V gene lost 6 bases and the J gene lost 4 bases, with 13 bases spanning the gap. The CDR3 consists of 13 residues.

This clone is a singleton in its sample. The CDR3 protein is CASSQDSNQPQHF. Here the CDR3 DNA reads TGTGCCAGCAGCCAAGATAGCAATCAGCCCCAGCATTTT. This sequence joins TRBV16 and TRBJ1-5, with no clear D. Per the germline V gene, CDR1 is KGHSY and CDR2 is FQNENV. V shed 2 bases and J shed 0 bases, with 2 bases lying between them. The CDR3 is 13 amino acids. Variable domain in full (rest from reference TRBV16 and TRBJ1-5): GEEVAQTPKHLVRGEGQKAKLYCAPIKGHSYVFWYQQVLKNEFKFLISFQNENVFDETGMPKERFSAKCLPNSPCSLEIQATKLEDSAVYFCASSQDSNQPQHFGDGTRLSIL.

This clone has a handful of counts. At one end the junction does not follow the germline gene, possibly because of a read error. V and J are TRBV5-5 and TRBJ1-4, with TRBD1 matching over 7 bases. This CDR3 region has 14 residues. From germline, CDR1 is SGHKS and CDR2 YYEKEE (reference sequence). As DNA, the CDR3 is TGTGCCAGCAGCCAGACAGGGTGGGATGATAAACTGTTTTTT. It is translated as CASSQTGWDDKLFF.

The chain uses TRBV7-8 and TRBJ1-3, with D possibly matching TRBD1 (6 bases). The V gene lost 4 bases and the J gene lost 13 bases, with 14 bases spanning the gap. Germline CDR1 SGHVS, CDR2 FQNEAQ. CDR3 size: 12 residues. The CDR3 DNA reads TGTGCCAGCAGCTATGCACGGGACATAATATATTTT. Its protein is CASSYARDIIYF.

The chain has TRBV4-2 and TRBJ1-1; 7 positions agree with TRBD1. The length of the CDR3 is 15 residues. J gave up 3 bases and V 5 bases, and 9 bases lay outside the gene matches. Germline V gene data show CDR1 as LGHNA and CDR2 as YNFKEQ. As DNA, the CDR3 is TGTGCCAGCAGCTGGGGGACAGAAGTGTACACTGAAGCTTTCTTT. Protein: CASSWGTEVYTEAFF.

The rearrangement uses TRBV11-2 and TRBJ2-1; 7 bases align to TRBD1. The V gene end was trimmed by 4 bases and the J gene end by 5 bases; junction bases not matched to a gene: 11. This CDR3 has 16 amino acids. The germline gives CDR1 SGHAT, CDR2 FQNNGV. The CDR3 sequence is CASSYYRGSLDNEQFF. In DNA, the CDR3 is TGTGCCAGCAGCTATTACAGGGGATCGCTGGACAATGAGCAGTTCTTC.

The chain employs TRBV4-3 and TRBJ2-7, with 8 bases fitting TRBD1. CDR1 is LGHNA and CDR2 is YSLEER in the germline V gene. V lost 0 bases to trimming and J lost 0 bases; unmatched junction nucleotides: 4. This CDR3 region has 16 residues. CDR3 in amino acids: CASSQDRTGFSYEQYF. CDR3 DNA sequence: TGCGCCAGCAGCCAAGATAGGACAGGGTTCTCCTACGAGCAGTACTTC.

This clone turned up a few times. This sequence joins TRBV7-4 and TRBJ2-3; 7 bases map to TRBD2. The CDR3 spans 13 residues. V lost 5 bases and J lost 3; bases outside the gene matches: 2. Germline lookup yields CDR1 SGHVT and CDR2 SQSDAQ. DNA of the CDR3: TGTGCCAGCAGCAAACTAGCGACAGATACGCAGTATTTT. Protein product: CASSKLATDTQYF. Combining the CDR3 with reference TRBV7-4 and TRBJ2-3 gives the whole variable domain GAGVSQSPRYKVAKRGRDVALRCDSISGHVTLYWYRQTLGQGSEVLTYSQSDAQRDKSGRPSGRFSAERPERSVSTLKIQRTEQGDSAVYLCASSKLATDTQYFGPGTRLTVL.

The chain carries TRBV11-2 and TRBJ2-1, with 9 bases fitting TRBD2. The V segment lost 1 base and the J segment 0 bases; nucleotides outside the gene matches: 7. The CDR3 totals 18 residues. Germline loops: CDR1 SGHAT, CDR2 FQNNGV. The CDR3 protein is CASSLGTLAGSSYNEQFF. In nucleotides, the CDR3 is TGTGCCAGCAGCTTAGGGACTCTAGCGGGGAGCTCCTACAATGAGCAGTTCTTC.

The V gene is TRBV28, the J gene TRBJ2-1, with TRBD2 matching over 9 bases. This CDR3 contains 16 residues. Trimming cost V 3 bases and J 1 base; bases outside gene matches: 4. Looked up from germline, CDR1 is MDHEN and CDR2 is SYDVKM. The CDR3 sequence is CASSLLAGGSYNEQFF. In DNA form, the CDR3 reads TGTGCCAGCAGTTTGTTGGCGGGGGGGTCCTACAATGAGCAGTTCTTC.

The V and J genes are TRBV6-5 and TRBJ2-5; a possible D gene is TRBD2 (7 bases). V was pared by 5 bases and J by 2 bases, with 15 bases between. The CDR3 runs to 15 residues. Germline CDR1 and CDR2: MNHEY and SVGAGI. CDR3 in DNA: TGTGCCAGCAGTCTCGCGGGGGCGCGACAAGAGACCCAGTACTTC. This sequence encodes CASSLAGARQETQYF.

This chain uses TRBV5-6 with TRBJ1-1; no clear D. There are 15 residues in the CDR3. V lost 2 bases to trimming and J lost 2 bases, with 13 bases between them. The V gene's germline CDR1 is SGHDT and CDR2 YYEEEE. The CDR3 nucleotides are TGTGCCAGCAGCTTCGGCTTTAGGACCAACACTGAAGCTTTCTTT. Translating gives CASSFGFRTNTEAFF.

This clone was recorded a few times. Different DNA sequences within this sample yield the same CDR3. V gene TRBV18 combines with J gene TRBJ1-2; 9 nucleotides agree with TRBD1. The CDR3 runs 13 residues. Per germline, CDR1 KGHSH and CDR2 LQKENI. V shed 6 bases, J shed 6 bases, and the junction held 5 bases outside the gene matches. The CDR3 protein is CASSPGQGDGYTF. In DNA, the CDR3 is TGTGCCAGCTCGCCGGGACAGGGTGATGGCTACACCTTC. Together with reference TRBV18 and TRBJ1-2, the CDR3 gives the full variable domain: NAGVMQNPRHLVRRRGQEARLRCSPMKGHSHVYWYRQLPEEGLKFMVYLQKENIIDESGMPKERFSAEFPKEGPSILRIQQVVRGDSAAYFCASSPGQGDGYTFGSGTRLTVV.

The genes are TRBV6-1 and TRBJ1-1, with unresolved D. The CDR3 contains 13 residues. Trimming pared 6 bases from V and 0 bases from J, leaving 8 bases between. The V gene's germline CDR1 is MNHNS and CDR2 SASEGT. The CDR3 here is CASRYTVNTEAFF. The CDR3 nucleotides are TGTGCCAGCAGGTATACAGTGAACACTGAAGCTTTCTTT.

The chain employs TRBV28 and TRBJ1-3; TRBD1 agrees at 7 bases. Germline CDR1 and CDR2: MDHEN and SYDVKM. Germline trimming cut 4 bases from V and 2 bases from J; bases unmatched to any gene: 8. The CDR3 runs to 16 residues. This CDR3 is CASSSPATGAGNTIYF. The CDR3 nucleotides read TGTGCCAGCAGTTCACCGGCCACAGGGGCTGGAAACACCATATATTTT.

In this sample, this clone turned up a few times. The chain has TRBV27 and TRBJ2-2, with D perhaps matching TRBD2 (5 bases). Germline V gives CDR1 MNHEY, CDR2 SMNVEV (reference sequence). Deletions cut 8 bases from V and 2 bases from J, with 12 bases between. The CDR3 runs 14 residues. CDR3 sequence: CASRGTLNTGELFF. The CDR3 nucleotides read TGTGCCAGCCGGGGTACCCTAAACACCGGGGAGCTGTTTTTT.

J is TRBJ1-2 and V is TRBV29-1, with D perhaps TRBD1 (5 bases). Trimming took 6 bases from V and 6 from J, leaving 20 bases between them. The CDR3 contains 14 residues. Germline CDR1 is SQVTM and CDR2 is ANQGSEA. The CDR3 bases are TGCAGCGTCCACATAGGGGCGGAAGGTAATGGCTACACCTTC. This encodes CSVHIGAEGNGYTF.

The chain employs TRBV15 and TRBJ2-7, with TRBD1 matching 8 bases. V trimming: 6 bases; J trimming: 3 bases; junction bases outside the gene matches: 7. The CDR3 loop spans 14 amino acids. Germline CDR1 is LNHNV and CDR2 is YYDKDF (reference sequence). The chain's CDR3 is CATSAGTGGYEQYF. Here the CDR3 DNA reads TGTGCCACCAGTGCCGGGACAGGAGGCTACGAGCAGTACTTC.